The 10 T cell receptor beta chains below come from one sample, sequenced in a study of T cell repertoires in cytomegalovirus infection. Their antigens remain unidentified. Using its own MiXCR run on the reads, TCRdb lists one record per CDR3 protein. The sample includes 70,000 to 95,000 distinct CDR3 sequences, approximately 30% of them seen just once. This sample comprised CD8+ T cells from cultured PBMCs, obtained from culture after CMV antigen stimulation. The receptors were gathered from a human donor in good health (CMV status not recorded). Some clones in this sample may be carry-over from other donors' samples.

This chain links TRBV7-6 with TRBJ2-5, with TRBD2 matching over 12 bases. After removal of 6 bases from V and 5 bases from J, the junction contained 7 bases not matched to a gene. This CDR3 is 15 amino acids long. Germline CDR1 is SGHVS and CDR2 is FNYEAQ. The CDR3 protein is CASRPSSGGAETQYF. In DNA form, the CDR3 reads TGTGCCAGCAGGCCGTCTAGCGGGGGGGCGGAGACCCAGTACTTC.

The CDR3 region is CASSLFTGRETQYF. The DNA for the CDR3 is TGCGCCAGCAGCTTGTTTACGGGGAGAGAGACCCAGTACTTC. The chain uses TRBV5-1 and TRBJ2-5; the D gene is possibly TRBD2 (5 bases). This CDR3 region has 14 residues. CDR1 and CDR2 from the germline V gene are SGHRS and YFSETQ. V was cut by 1 base and J by 4 bases, with 11 bases left in between.

The chain uses TRBV27 and TRBJ1-5; possibly TRBD1 for D (6 bases). This CDR3 has 13 amino acids. From germline, CDR1 is MNHEY and CDR2 SMNVEV (reference sequence). V was trimmed by 4 bases and J by 3 bases, leaving 7 bases between them. The CDR3 spells CASSWGANQPQHF. The CDR3 bases are TGTGCCAGCAGTTGGGGGGCCAATCAGCCCCAGCATTTT.

The chain couples TRBV19 to TRBJ1-2; perhaps TRBD1 as D (6 bases). CDR1 LNHDA and CDR2 SQIVND come from the germline V gene (reference sequence). The CDR3 runs to 15 residues. The V gene lost 5 bases and the J gene lost 4 bases, with 17 bases spanning the gap. The CDR3, as DNA: TGTGCCAGTAGTCCCTCCTCCGGACAGTCCTATGGCTACACCTTC. Translated, it gives CASSPSSGQSYGYTF.

This clonotype was seen a few times. CDR3 sequence reads: CASSSPGSSYEQYF. The CDR3 region has the DNA TGTGCCAGCAGCTCCCCTGGGAGCTCCTACGAGCAGTACTTC. The rearrangement joins TRBV27 to TRBJ2-7; a weak D match, TRBD2 (5 bases). V was shortened by 6 bases and J by 0 bases, with 12 bases between the two germline ends. This CDR3 is 14 amino acids long. The germline V gene has CDR1 MNHEY and CDR2 SMNVEV (reference sequence).

The chain uses TRBV5-4 and TRBJ2-5, with unresolved D. The CDR3 length is 14 residues. The V and J ends lost 1 base and 1 base respectively, with 8 bases between them. In germline, CDR1 is SGHNT, CDR2 YYREEE (reference sequence). The CDR3 DNA reads TGTGCCAGCAGCTTGTATGGGGTCCAAGAGACCCAGTACTTC. This codes for CASSLYGVQETQYF.

This chain connects TRBV19 to TRBJ1-1; possibly TRBD1 for D (6 bases). The CDR3 contains 13 residues. Trimming pared 3 bases from V and 2 bases from J, leaving 7 bases between. CDR1 is LNHDA and CDR2 is SQIVND in the germline V gene (reference sequence). Here the CDR3 reads CASSMGANTEAFF. The CDR3 region has the DNA TGTGCCAGTAGTATGGGGGCCAACACTGAAGCTTTCTTT.

The CDR3: CASSFEVPRSGTQYF. The DNA of the CDR3 is TGTGCCAGCAGTTTTGAAGTCCCCCGGAGTGGGACCCAGTACTTC. The V gene is TRBV12-3 or TRBV12-4, the J gene TRBJ2-5; unclear D gene. V gave up 3 bases and J gave up 7 bases, with 18 bases separating them. The CDR3 totals 15 residues.

CDR3 in amino acids: CATSDSRGGFYQPQHF. In DNA, the CDR3 is TGTGCCACCAGTGATTCCAGAGGCGGTTTCTATCAGCCCCAGCATTTT. The chain links TRBV24-1 to TRBJ1-5; D unclear. Germline V gene lookup returns CDR1 KGHDR and CDR2 SFDVKD. V was trimmed by 2 bases and J by 5 bases, leaving 15 bases between them. This CDR3 spans 16 amino acids.

This clonotype was picked up a small number of times. The V call is TRBV7-9, the J call TRBJ2-5; the D is unclear. CDR3 length: 13 residues. Trimming pared 8 bases from V and 5 bases from J, leaving 15 bases between. Germline V gene data show CDR1 as SEHNR and CDR2 as FQNEAQ (reference sequence). As DNA, the CDR3 is TGTGCCAGCCAGCTTGGTGGGGTTGAGACCCAGTACTTC. Translating gives CASQLGGVETQYF.